These 18 T cell receptor beta chains came from one sample sequenced in a study of cytomegalovirus exposure and HLA in healthy donors. Sequencing was performed with immunoSEQ multiplex PCR; in TCRdb, only in-frame clones are kept and a portion is missing. In the table there are about 160,000 clones, about 90% of which are singletons. Specimen: PBMCs. These receptors all come from a woman aged 25-40 years in good health and CMV-seronegative.

A few counts support this clone. The chain recombines TRBV2 with TRBJ1-2; D gene unclear. The germline V and J ends were trimmed by 1 base and 8 bases, with 11 bases remaining between them. Germline-derived CDR1 and CDR2 are SNHLY and FYNNEI. The CDR3 contains 13 residues. CDR3 sequence reads: CASSEGTSRGYTF. CDR3 DNA: TGTGCCAGCAGTGAAGGTACTTCCCGAGGCTACACCTTC.

This sequence joins TRBV6-5 and TRBJ2-7, with D perhaps TRBD2 (6 bases). The germline V and J ends were trimmed by 4 bases and 0 bases, with 7 bases remaining between them. CDR3 size: 13 residues. Germline V gene data show CDR1 as MNHEY and CDR2 as SVGAGI. CDR3 nucleotides: TGTGCCAGCAGTTCGACTAGCTCCTACGAGCAGTACTTC. Residues: CASSSTSSYEQYF.

The V gene is TRBV5-1, the J gene TRBJ2-3, with 12 nucleotides matching TRBD1. The CDR3 totals 15 residues. Trimming took 4 bases from V and 4 from J; bases not matched to a gene: 4. CDR1 is SGHRS, CDR2 YFSETQ, per germline. The CDR3 DNA is TGCGCCAGCAGCGGGACAGGGGGCGCGGCAGATACGCAGTATTTT. Protein sequence: CASSGTGGAADTQYF.

CDR3 loop: CASSVGQMPGLSYEQYF. CDR3 DNA: TGTGCCAGCAGCGTGGGTCAAATGCCGGGACTCTCCTACGAGCAGTACTTC. The chain combines TRBV9 with TRBJ2-7, with a weak D call TRBD2 (6 bases). This CDR3 has 17 amino acids. Between the trimmed V and J ends, which lost 2 bases and 0 bases, there was a span of 18 bases. CDR1 and CDR2 (germline): SGDLS, YYNGEE.

The chain has TRBV4-3 and TRBJ1-5, with D uncertain. Trimming left V 1 base short and J 8 bases short, with 12 bases between. This CDR3 spans 14 amino acids. CDR1 LGHNA and CDR2 YSLEER come from the germline V gene. This CDR3 reads CASSQGRIPEPQHF. In DNA form, the CDR3 reads TGCGCCAGCAGCCAAGGACGGATACCGGAGCCCCAGCATTTT.

The V call is TRBV6-5, the J call TRBJ2-5; D is unclear. V lost 6 bases, J lost 4 bases, and 6 bases lay in between. The CDR3 totals 11 residues. Germline CDR1 reads MNHEY; CDR2 reads SVGAGI. DNA of the CDR3: TGTGCCAGCAGGAGTTTAGAGACCCAGTACTTC. Amino acid sequence: CASRSLETQYF.

V and J are TRBV11-2 and TRBJ1-5; 10 nucleotides match TRBD1. The ends lost 5 bases at V and 6 bases at J; junction bases unmatched: 7. The CDR3 extends over 15 amino acids. Germline V CDR1 and CDR2: SGHAT, FQNNGV. CDR3 nucleotide sequence: TGTGCCAGCAGCCGGGACAGGGGAAAGCTTCAGCCCCAGCATTTT. The encoded protein is CASSRDRGKLQPQHF.

The rearrangement joins TRBV2 to TRBJ1-6; no clear D gene. Germline CDR1 is SNHLY and CDR2 is FYNNEI. This CDR3 region has 14 residues. V lost 5 bases and J 10 bases, leaving 15 bases between the germline ends. The CDR3 sequence: CASSPTGSGSPLHF. The CDR3 DNA reads as TGTGCCAGCAGTCCTACGGGGTCTGGGTCACCCCTCCACTTT.

This clone was detected many times. The V and J genes are TRBV5-4 and TRBJ2-2; TRBD2 agrees at 14 bases. Germline CDR1 reads SGHNT; CDR2 reads YYREEE (reference sequence). The trim removed 0 bases at V and 4 bases at J, leaving 2 bases unmatched. The CDR3 contains 17 residues. The DNA for the CDR3 is TGTGCCAGCAGCTTGGGACTAGCGGGAGGGATCACCGGGGAGCTGTTTTTT. Its protein product is CASSLGLAGGITGELFF.

The V gene is TRBV2, the J gene TRBJ1-4; a possible D gene is TRBD1 (5 bases). V lost 6 bases, J lost 12 bases, and 14 bases lay in between. Looked up from germline, CDR1 is SNHLY and CDR2 is FYNNEI. This CDR3 has 12 amino acids. The CDR3 here is CASRTQGSELFF. CDR3 in DNA: TGTGCCAGCAGAACCCAGGGAAGCGAACTGTTTTTT.

The chain combines TRBV28 with TRBJ1-3; D unclear. CDR1 is MDHEN and CDR2 is SYDVKM in the germline V gene. Between the trimmed V and J ends, which lost 6 bases and 2 bases, there was a span of 5 bases. The CDR3 sequence is 12 residues long. CDR3 coding DNA: TGTGCCAGCAGCCAAGCTGGAAACACCATATATTTT. This codes for CASSQAGNTIYF.

The V gene is TRBV15, the J gene TRBJ1-2, with D unresolved. Germline assignment: CDR1 LNHNV and CDR2 YYDKDF (reference sequence). The CDR3 extends over 13 amino acids. The V end was cut by 5 bases, the J end by 4 bases, with 11 bases between. The CDR3 sequence: CATSDEKIYGYTF. The CDR3 DNA is TGTGCCACCAGCGACGAGAAGATCTATGGCTACACCTTC.

V gene TRBV29-1 combines with J gene TRBJ1-3; D ambiguous. Germline CDR1 SQVTM, CDR2 ANQGSEA. The CDR3 runs 11 residues. With 7 bases removed from V and 4 bases from J, the gap between germline ends came to 8 bases. The CDR3 DNA is TGCAGCGCTGAGTTGGGAAACACCATATATTTT. Its translation is CSAELGNTIYF.

The chain carries TRBV27 and TRBJ2-3, with D unclear. The germline V and J ends were trimmed by 10 bases and 2 bases, with 19 bases remaining between them. Germline V CDR1 and CDR2: MNHEY, SMNVEV (reference sequence). The CDR3 runs to 15 residues. CDR3 amino acids: CANLRTQTDTDTQYF. The CDR3 nucleotides are TGTGCCAACCTACGAACCCAGACGGACACAGATACGCAGTATTTT.

The chain joins TRBV5-4 to TRBJ1-6, with D uncertain. V was trimmed by 4 bases and J by 0 bases, leaving 11 bases between them. The CDR3 loop spans 16 amino acids. The germline V gene encodes CDR1 SGHNT and CDR2 YYREEE (reference sequence). CDR3 sequence (DNA): TGTGCCAGCAGCGGACGGGGAAGCTCCTATAATTCACCCCTCCACTTT. Residues: CASSGRGSSYNSPLHF.

This clone was observed a handful of times. This rearrangement joins TRBV27 to TRBJ1-5; 7 positions agree with TRBD1. V lost 6 bases and J lost 9; bases outside the gene matches: 5. Per germline, CDR1 MNHEY and CDR2 SMNVEV (reference sequence). This CDR3 has 12 residues. CDR3 sequence: CASRDRSLPQHF. The CDR3 coding sequence is TGTGCCAGCAGGGACAGGAGCCTGCCCCAGCATTTT.

This sequence joins TRBV30 and TRBJ2-3; the D gene is possibly TRBD2 (6 bases). V was pared by 0 bases and J by 2 bases, with 30 bases between. Per the germline V gene, CDR1 is GTSNPN and CDR2 is SVGIG (reference sequence). This CDR3 comprises 21 residues. The CDR3 bases are TGTGCCTGGAGTGTACTTGTGGACTGGGCGGGATATTCACCGGACACAGATACGCAGTATTTT. Encoded protein: CAWSVLVDWAGYSPDTDTQYF.

The chain carries TRBV28 and TRBJ2-1; D is uncertain. Germline loops: CDR1 MDHEN, CDR2 SYDVKM. V lost 2 bases and J 6 bases, leaving 2 bases between the germline ends. This CDR3 contains 11 residues. CDR3 DNA sequence: TGTGCCAGCAGTTTAGTCAATGAGCAGTTCTTC. Translated, it gives CASSLVNEQFF.